These 26 T cell receptor beta chains share one sample of origin, sequenced in a study of vaccination and CD4 T cells after COVID-19. Stated treatment: approximately 10-day PBMC culture with coronavirus spike peptide pools or control peptides (ViraFEST assay). The Oncomine TCR Beta short-read assay sequenced DNA from cultured CD4+ T cells. A single record per CDR3 protein comes from TCRdb applying MiXCR to the PCR reads. There are fewer than 13,000 distinct CDR3 sequences in the sample; around 21% occur only once, and approximately 13% lies in the top ten. Their antigens are not known. The sequencing here drew on CD4+ T cells from blood, cultured in vitro, taken after SARS-CoV-2 vaccination. The origin of the receptors is a human donor who had recovered from COVID-19.

This clonotype was detected only a few times. The genes are TRBV19 and TRBJ2-5; D ambiguous. The CDR3 contains 19 residues. Germline CDR1 reads LNHDA; CDR2 reads SQIVND (reference sequence). The ends were cut back, 2 bases at V and 2 bases at J, with 24 bases in the middle. The CDR3 reads CASSIRSYSQPSGQETQYF. The CDR3 DNA follows: TGTGCCAGTAGTATAAGGTCGTACAGTCAGCCTTCGGGTCAAGAGACCCAGTACTTC.

This clonotype was recorded a few times. The chain combines TRBV28 with TRBJ1-4; TRBD1 might be the D (6 bases). CDR3 length: 18 amino acids. Trimming pared 5 bases from V and 1 base from J, leaving 20 bases between. Germline-derived CDR1 and CDR2 are MDHEN and SYDVKM. The CDR3 DNA reads TGTGCCAGCAGTCCCTTTAACCCGAGAGGGGGAACTAATGAAAAACTGTTTTTT. This encodes CASSPFNPRGGTNEKLFF.

This clonotype was seen more than once but under ten times. V is TRBV27 and J is TRBJ2-5; 10 bases fit TRBD2. Trimming removed 4 bases from V and 1 base from J; junction bases left unmatched: 6. The CDR3 sequence is 16 residues long. The germline CDR1 and CDR2 sequences are MNHEY and SMNVEV (reference sequence). CDR3 nucleotide sequence: TGTGCCAGCAGTTCCTGGACTAGCGGAGGCCAAGAGACCCAGTACTTC. Protein sequence: CASSSWTSGGQETQYF.

The chain employs TRBV11-2 and TRBJ2-3; no definite D call. The V end was cut by 6 bases, the J end by 2 bases, with 15 bases between. Germline V gives CDR1 SGHAT, CDR2 FQNNGV. The CDR3 contains 15 residues. The CDR3 DNA reads TGTGCCAGCAGTAAACTGGGTCAGCTCACAGATACGCAGTATTTT. Encoded protein: CASSKLGQLTDTQYF.

V gene TRBV24-1 combines with J gene TRBJ2-2; D is undetermined. The germline gives CDR1 KGHDR, CDR2 SFDVKD. This CDR3 is built from 14 residues. The V and J ends lost 3 bases and 2 bases respectively, with 6 bases between them. The CDR3 bases are TGTGCCACCAGTGATCCCAATAACACCGGGGAGCTGTTTTTT. It encodes CATSDPNNTGELFF.

The table lists this clonotype with a few counts. The rearrangement uses TRBV25-1 and TRBJ1-6, with a possible D match to TRBD1 (6 bases). The CDR3 length is 17 residues. Germline V gene lookup returns CDR1 MGHDK and CDR2 SYGVNS. Trimming removed 5 bases at V and 6 bases at J, with 20 bases between. The DNA for the CDR3 is TGTGCCAGCAGTCCCCCCGGAGGGGGGTGGGGTAATTCACCCCTCCACTTT. It translates to CASSPPGGGWGNSPLHF.

This clonotype was seen a few times. The chain joins TRBV7-8 to TRBJ1-3, with TRBD1 as a possible D gene (6 bases). V lost 4 bases, J lost 0 bases, and 19 bases lay in between. The CDR3 totals 18 residues. From germline, CDR1 is SGHVS and CDR2 FQNEAQ. The CDR3, as DNA: TGTGCCAGCAGCTATCGACAAAAACAGGGCTTCTCTGGAAACACCATATATTTT. Protein product: CASSYRQKQGFSGNTIYF.

The genes are TRBV10-2 and TRBJ2-3, with 9 bases lining up with TRBD2. CDR3 length: 14 amino acids. V lost 6 bases and J lost 4; bases outside the gene matches: 5. The V gene's germline CDR1 is WSHSY and CDR2 SAAADI. CDR3 nucleotide sequence: TGCGCCAGCAGCAGGGGACTAGCCTCAGATACGCAGTATTTT. Translated, it gives CASSRGLASDTQYF.

J is TRBJ2-1 and V is TRBV7-2; no definite D call. The CDR3 extends over 17 amino acids. Trimming took 2 bases from V and 0 from J, leaving 14 bases between them. From germline, CDR1 is SGHTA and CDR2 FQGNSA. The CDR3 loop reads CASSLPLWESSYNEQFF. CDR3 bases: TGTGCCAGCAGCTTACCGCTCTGGGAAAGCTCCTACAATGAGCAGTTCTTC.

Only a few counts were recorded for this clonotype. As DNA, the CDR3 is TGTGCCAGCAGTGAATTTGGAGGGGGCGAGATCGGGATAGCCAAAAACATTCAGTACTTC. Translation gives CASSEFGGGEIGIAKNIQYF. The chain is built from TRBV25-1 and TRBJ2-4; TRBD1 might be the D (7 bases). Germline loops: CDR1 MGHDK, CDR2 SYGVNS. The CDR3 sequence is 20 residues long. V shed 1 base and J shed 0 bases, with 22 bases lying between them.

This clonotype was seen only a few times. This chain links TRBV7-3 with TRBJ2-2; 10 bases fit TRBD1. CDR1 SGHTA and CDR2 FQGTGA come from the germline V gene. This CDR3 comprises 16 residues. J gave up 4 bases and V 3 bases, and 5 bases lay outside the gene matches. DNA of the CDR3: TGTGCCAGCAGCTTCGACAGGGGGCTTGTCACCGGGGAGCTGTTTTTT. Its translation is CASSFDRGLVTGELFF.

This clonotype is a singleton in its sample. The chain combines TRBV12-3 or TRBV12-4 with TRBJ2-3; TRBD2 agrees at 16 bases. The V and J ends lost 6 bases and 2 bases, in that order; junction bases with no gene match: 2. This CDR3 region has 16 residues. The CDR3 DNA sequence: TGTGCCAGCAGAGGGACTAGCGGGAGGGCCACAGATACGCAGTATTTT. Translating it yields CASRGTSGRATDTQYF.

Only a few counts were recorded for this clonotype. This CDR3 reads CASSLLWGRGNSPLHF. The CDR3 DNA sequence: TGTGCCAGCAGTTTATTGTGGGGCCGGGGGAATTCACCCCTCCACTTT. This sequence joins TRBV28 and TRBJ1-6; tentatively, D is TRBD1 (5 bases). The germline V and J ends were trimmed by 1 base and 7 bases, with 14 bases remaining between them. Looked up from germline, CDR1 is MDHEN and CDR2 is SYDVKM. The CDR3 loop spans 16 amino acids.

The J gene is TRBJ1-1, the V gene TRBV4-1; 7 bases map to TRBD1. There are 16 residues in the CDR3. Germline CDR1 and CDR2: MGHRA and YSYEKL. V was clipped by 1 base and J by 8 bases; unmatched bases: 13. The CDR3 protein is CASSQGFATGKIEAFF. CDR3 in DNA: TGCGCCAGCAGCCAAGGCTTCGCGACAGGGAAGATAGAAGCTTTCTTT.

The V gene is TRBV23-1, the J gene TRBJ2-6; D gene ambiguous. TRBV23-1 belongs to the ORF category, with a function that is uncertain. The CDR3 length is 18 residues. Trimming removed 4 bases at V and 0 bases at J, with 16 bases between. The chain's CDR3 is CASSPTTQLSSGANVLTF. CDR3 nucleotide sequence: TGCGCCAGCAGTCCTACTACCCAGTTAAGCTCTGGGGCCAACGTCCTGACTTTC.

This clonotype occurred a few times. The CDR3 spells CASSQQPAFPDTQYF. In nucleotides, the CDR3 is TGTGCCAGCAGCCAACAACCGGCCTTCCCAGATACGCAGTATTTT. The gene calls are TRBV4-2 and TRBJ2-3; no clear D gene. Trimming pared 2 bases from V and 4 bases from J, leaving 13 bases between. Germline lookup yields CDR1 LGHNA and CDR2 YNFKEQ. The CDR3 consists of 15 residues.

This clonotype was recorded a few times. The chain links TRBV10-3 to TRBJ2-3; no clear D gene. The V gene's germline CDR1 is ENHRY and CDR2 SYGVKD. V was cut by 4 bases and J by 0 bases, with 5 bases left in between. The CDR3 contains 13 residues. CDR3 region: CAISGTSTDTQYF. The DNA of the CDR3 is TGTGCCATCAGTGGAACTAGCACAGATACGCAGTATTTT.

Remarks on this clonotype: Germline and junction disagree at one end, which may indicate a read error. This chain links TRBV18 with TRBJ2-1; D is possibly TRBD2 (6 bases). This CDR3 region has 14 residues. Per the germline V gene, CDR1 is KGHSH and CDR2 is LQKENI. Here the CDR3 DNA reads TGTGCCAGCTCACCAGGGGAGTGGCGGGAACCACCCCTCTTC. It translates to CASSPGEWREPPLF.

This clonotype came up a few times. V usage is TRBV15 and J usage is TRBJ2-7; D not resolved. The CDR3 totals 12 residues. V was clipped by 0 bases and J by 5 bases, with 5 bases between them. Germline assignment: CDR1 LNHNV and CDR2 YYDKDF (reference sequence). The DNA for the CDR3 is TGTGCCACCAGCAGAGATGGGCACGAGCAGTACTTC. It encodes CATSRDGHEQYF. Complete variable domain (other parts from reference TRBV15 and TRBJ2-7): DAMVIQNPRYQVTQFGKPVTLSCSQTLNHNVMYWYQQKSSQAPKLLFHYYDKDFNNEADTPDNFQSRRPNTSFCFLDIRSPGLGDTAMYLCATSRDGHEQYFGPGTRLTVT.

This chain links TRBV27 with TRBJ2-1, with TRBD2 matching 7 bases. The CDR3 spans 15 residues. CDR1 is MNHEY, CDR2 SMNVEV, per germline (reference sequence). V was clipped by 5 bases and J by 4 bases; unmatched bases: 8. The CDR3 protein is CASSRKAGRYNEQFF. CDR3 DNA: TGTGCCAGCAGTCGAAAAGCGGGGCGGTACAATGAGCAGTTCTTC.

This clonotype is medium-sized by share. The chain has TRBV6-1 and TRBJ1-2; possibly TRBD1 for D (5 bases). The germline V gene encodes CDR1 MNHNS and CDR2 SASEGT. The length of the CDR3 is 10 residues. V lost 8 bases to trimming and J lost 7 bases, with 8 bases between them. This chain's CDR3 is CASLGAGYTF. The CDR3 region has the DNA TGTGCCAGCCTTGGGGCTGGCTACACCTTC.

The chain recombines TRBV7-2 with TRBJ2-6; D perhaps matches TRBD1 (6 bases). With 0 bases removed from V and 7 bases from J, the gap between germline ends came to 7 bases. Germline CDR1 reads SGHTA; CDR2 reads FQGNSA. CDR3 length: 14 amino acids. In nucleotides, the CDR3 is TGTGCCAGCAGCTTAGCCAGGGGAGCCAACGTCCTGACTTTC. Amino acids: CASSLARGANVLTF.

In its sample, this clonotype was seen a few times. This rearrangement joins TRBV5-4 to TRBJ1-1; D is ambiguous. V was pared by 4 bases and J by 1 base, with 5 bases between. Germline lookup yields CDR1 SGHNT and CDR2 YYREEE (reference sequence). The CDR3 extends over 12 amino acids. DNA of the CDR3: TGTGCCAGCAGCAGGGCGAACACTGAAGCTTTCTTT. It encodes CASSRANTEAFF.

The gene calls are TRBV7-2 and TRBJ2-7, with 8 bases that match TRBD2. The germline gives CDR1 SGHTA, CDR2 FQGNSA. CDR3 length equals 15 residues. The ends lost 5 bases at V and 0 bases at J; junction bases unmatched: 6. The CDR3 reads CASSTSGTSSYEQYF. CDR3 sequence (DNA): TGTGCCAGCAGCACCTCCGGGACTAGCTCCTACGAGCAGTACTTC.

This clonotype has more than one count but fewer than ten. This sequence joins TRBV28 and TRBJ2-7; 12 nucleotides align to TRBD1. The trim removed 7 bases at V and 4 bases at J, leaving 17 bases unmatched. The CDR3 has 18 amino acids. Germline V gene sequence: CDR1 MDHEN, CDR2 SYDVKM. The CDR3 DNA is TGTGCCAGCACCCCCCGGAAACCGGGACAGGGGGCGCGGTACGAGCAGTACTTC. As protein: CASTPRKPGQGARYEQYF.

This chain uses TRBV20-1 with TRBJ2-5; 8 nucleotides line up with TRBD2. The CDR3 extends over 16 amino acids. The junction had 10 bases not matched to a gene; V was cut back by 2 bases and J by 2 bases. Germline V gene sequence: CDR1 DFQATT, CDR2 SNEGSKA (reference sequence). The CDR3 DNA follows: TGCAGTGCTAGAAGACTAGCGAGTTTTCTTCAAGAGACCCAGTACTTC. Amino acids: CSARRLASFLQETQYF.